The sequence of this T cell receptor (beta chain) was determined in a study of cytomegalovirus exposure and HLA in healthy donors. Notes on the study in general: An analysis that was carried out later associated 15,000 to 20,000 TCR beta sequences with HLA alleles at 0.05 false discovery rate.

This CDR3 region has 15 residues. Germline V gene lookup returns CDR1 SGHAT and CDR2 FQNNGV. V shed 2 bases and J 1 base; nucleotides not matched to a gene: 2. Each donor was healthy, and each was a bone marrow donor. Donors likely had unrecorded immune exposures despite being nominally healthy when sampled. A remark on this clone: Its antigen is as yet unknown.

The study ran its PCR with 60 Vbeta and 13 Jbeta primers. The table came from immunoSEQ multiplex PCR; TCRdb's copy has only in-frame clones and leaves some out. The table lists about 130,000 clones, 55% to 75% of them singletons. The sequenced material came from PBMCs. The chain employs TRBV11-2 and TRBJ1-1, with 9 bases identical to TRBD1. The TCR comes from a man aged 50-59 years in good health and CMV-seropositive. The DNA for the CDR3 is TGTGCCAGCAGCTTAATGGGACAGGGGAACACTGAAGCTTTCTTT. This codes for CASSLMGQGNTEAFF.